This T cell receptor beta chain was captured by sequencing in a study of blood T cell repertoires in COVID-19. Study as a whole: PBMCs, B-cell-depleted T cells, or T cells provided the cDNA or gDNA that made up the material.

Produced via immunoSEQ multiplex PCR; TCRdb's table is partial and in-frame only. The table has more than 350,000 clones, about 87% seen once. Before being deemed recovered, Cohort 3 donors had two negative PCRs, clearance, or symptom resolution. This clone was seen a single time. Germline CDR1 reads SGHRS; CDR2 reads YFSETQ. With V trimmed by 3 bases and J by 7 bases, 8 bases remained unmatched. This CDR3 has 15 residues. This receptor was identified in a woman aged 45-60 years who had recovered from COVID-19. Sequenced: PBMCs or T cells enriched from blood (not recorded which). The chain has TRBV5-1 and TRBJ2-1; 9 positions match TRBD1. CDR3 loop: CASSSQGQGRNEQFF. The CDR3 region has the DNA TGCGCCAGCAGCTCACAGGGACAGGGTAGAAATGAGCAGTTCTTC.